This is a list of T cell receptor beta chains from one sample in a study of regulatory T cells in long-lasting Graves disease. Via MiXCR, TCRdb re-called the multiplex PCR reads, giving one row per CDR3 protein. Of about 310,000 distinct CDR3 sequences in the sample, 15% to 20% were seen once. The sequenced sample was peripheral blood mononuclear cells (PBMCs), obtained at new diagnosis, from a patient treated with antithyroid drugs. The receptors originated from a female donor with Graves disease. Each CDR3 is given with its conserved first and last residue. A D gene is named only where the DNA matches it firmly. Where a row states a size, it is once, few, many or the class of an expanded clone; other rows omit it.

DNA	CDR3	size	V	J	D
TGTGCCAGCAGTGAAGCCCAGGGGGGGAATGAGCAGTTCTTC	CASSEAQGGNEQFF	many	TRBV2	TRBJ2-1	-
TGTGCCAGCAGCTTAGTTGTAGCCGGGGCCGGGGAGCTGTTTTTT	CASSLVVAGAGELFF	many	TRBV7-8	TRBJ2-2	-
TGTGCCAGCAGTTTGCTTCGGGAGTCCAATGAGCAGTTCTTC	CASSLLRESNEQFF	many	TRBV12-3/TRBV12-4	TRBJ2-1	-
TGCGCCAGCAGTGAGGTAGCGGCTGATCAGCCCCAGCATTTT	CASSEVAADQPQHF	few	TRBV10-2	TRBJ1-5	-
TGTGCCGGCAGTTCCGGACTAGCGGGAGACCGCGATGAGCAGTTCTTC	CAGSSGLAGDRDEQFF	-	TRBV27	TRBJ2-1	TRBD2
TGTGCCAGCAGTTTATTAAAAACAGGAAATCCCTCTGAGCCCCAGCGTTTT	CASSLLKTGNPSEPQRF	-	TRBV28	TRBJ1-5	-
TGTGCCAGCAGTTCGACTTATAGCAATCAGCCCCAGCATTTT	CASSSTYSNQPQHF	many	TRBV28	TRBJ1-5	-
TGTGCCAGCAGCTCCCCTCGGACAGGGGGCGCGATCGGGGAGCTGTTTTTT	CASSSPRTGGAIGELFF	-	TRBV11-1	TRBJ2-2	TRBD1
TGCGCCAGCAGCTTGGGGCCACCAGATACGCAGTATTTT	CASSLGPPDTQYF	many	TRBV5-1	TRBJ2-3	-
TGTGCCAGCAGTTTGGTCCCCGGCGGGAGTATACGTAGTGAGCAGTTCTTC	CASSLVPGGSIRSEQFF	many	TRBV27	TRBJ2-1	TRBD2
TGTGCCTGGAGCGGGACAGGGAACATTCAGTACTTC	CAWSGTGNIQYF	-	TRBV30	TRBJ2-4	TRBD1
TGTGCCAGCAGCGCGGGACTAGCGGATAAAGAGACCCAGTACTTC	CASSAGLADKETQYF	many	TRBV9	TRBJ2-5	TRBD2
TGTGCCATCAGGAGGACAGGGGACACTGAAGCTTTCTTT	CAIRRTGDTEAFF	many	TRBV10-3	TRBJ1-1	TRBD1
TGTGCCAGCAGTTACCCCAGCCCGAGCTCCTACAATGAGCAGTTCTTC	CASSYPSPSSYNEQFF	many	TRBV6-5	TRBJ2-1	-
TGTGCCAGCAGTATACACCGGACAGGATCGAACGAGCAGTACTTC	CASSIHRTGSNEQYF	-	TRBV12-3/TRBV12-4	TRBJ2-7	TRBD1
TGTGCCAGCAGCTGTCCTATCCCCGGGACTAGCGCAAACAATGAGCAGTTCTTC	CASSCPIPGTSANNEQFF	many	TRBV13	TRBJ2-1	TRBD2
TGTGCCAGCAGCTTGCCACCCGGACGGAGCACCGGGGAGCTGTTTTTT	CASSLPPGRSTGELFF	few	TRBV5-6	TRBJ2-2	-
TGCGCCAGCAGCTTGACCGGCCCCCCGAGGGATCAGCCCCAGCATTTT	CASSLTGPPRDQPQHF	many	TRBV5-1	TRBJ1-5	-
TGTGCCAGCAGTTTAGTAGGGATTGGTGAAAAACTGTTTTTT	CASSLVGIGEKLFF	many	TRBV27	TRBJ1-4	-
TGTGCCAGTACCCTGGGGACAGACACTGAAGCTTTCTTT	CASTLGTDTEAFF	many	TRBV19	TRBJ1-1	TRBD1
TGTGCCAGCAGTTACTCATCGCCGGGACTAGCGGCCTCTAGCACAGATACGCAGTATTTT	CASSYSSPGLAASSTDTQYF	many	TRBV6-2/TRBV6-3	TRBJ2-3	TRBD2
TGTGCCAGCAGCCGTAACAACAGAGCCTCGGACACCGACTTT	CASSRNNRASDTDF	many	TRBV13	TRBJ1-1	-
TGTGCCAGCAGCGTGGCGGCTGCCACAGATACGCAGTATTTT	CASSVAAATDTQYF	many	TRBV9	TRBJ2-3	-
TGTGCCAGCAGTCCCAGAAAGGGCTCTGGAAACACCATATATTTT	CASSPRKGSGNTIYF	many	TRBV6-2/TRBV6-3	TRBJ1-3	-
TGTGCCAGCTCACCACTCCGGGATCCCTACGAGCAGTACTTC	CASSPLRDPYEQYF	many	TRBV18	TRBJ2-7	-
TGCAGTGCTAGAGACCCGGGACTAGCGGGAGTCAATGAGCAGTTCTTC	CSARDPGLAGVNEQFF	many	TRBV20-1	TRBJ2-1	TRBD2
TGTGCCAGCAGGCGGGTAGGGGGGCCACAGTTCTTC	CASRRVGGPQFF	many	TRBV12-3/TRBV12-4	TRBJ2-1	-
TGCGCCAGCAGCCAAGATTCGGGAGGAACCGGGGAGCTGTTTTTT	CASSQDSGGTGELFF	many	TRBV4-1	TRBJ2-2	TRBD2
TGTGCCAGCAGTTACTCACAGGGCAACTATGGCTACACCTTC	CASSYSQGNYGYTF	many	TRBV6-5	TRBJ1-2	-
TGTGCCACCAGTGAACAGGGGGAGACCCAGTACTTC	CATSEQGETQYF	many	TRBV24-1	TRBJ2-5	TRBD1
TGTGCCAGCAGGCCGGGACTAGCGGGAGGAAACAGCACCGGGGAGCTGTTTTTT	CASRPGLAGGNSTGELFF	many	TRBV7-9	TRBJ2-2	TRBD2
TGTGCCAGCAGGAGGACAGGGGGCGAAGAGACCCAGTACTTC	CASRRTGGEETQYF	many	TRBV11-2	TRBJ2-5	TRBD1
TGTGCCAGCAGTTTATGGGGGGACGTAGATCAGCCCCAGCATTTT	CASSLWGDVDQPQHF	many	TRBV28	TRBJ1-5	-